This entry lists 22 T cell receptor beta chains sequenced from one sample in a study of Ad26.COV2.S vaccination and SARS-CoV-2 variants. Here immunoSEQ multiplex PCR was the method, and the copy in TCRdb shows in-frame clones only, minus some. Of under 150,000 clones in the sample, 70% to 90% were seen once. The sample consisted of peripheral blood, taken after recovery from COVID-19. The receptor set was obtained from a human donor who had recovered from COVID-19.

This clone was seen only a few times. The chain is built from TRBV28 and TRBJ1-5, with TRBD1 matching 9 bases. Unmatched junction bases numbered 7, after V lost 4 bases and J lost 3 bases. This CDR3 spans 16 amino acids. CDR1 is MDHEN and CDR2 is SYDVKM in the germline V gene. The CDR3 coding sequence is TGTGCCAGCAGTTACGGAGGGACAGGGCACAATCAGCCCCAGCATTTT. As protein: CASSYGGTGHNQPQHF.

The chain is built from TRBV6-5 and TRBJ1-1; D gene uncertain. Trimming cost V 0 bases and J 7 bases, with 9 bases left between them. The CDR3 runs to 13 residues. The germline V gene has CDR1 MNHEY and CDR2 SVGAGI. CDR3 in DNA: TGTGCCAGCAGTTACTCGATCTCTGATGAAGCTTTCTTT. This translates into CASSYSISDEAFF.

The chain is built from TRBV28 and TRBJ1-1, with D perhaps TRBD1 (6 bases). Germline CDR1 is MDHEN and CDR2 is SYDVKM. V lost 10 bases, J lost 6 bases, and 18 bases lay in between. The length of the CDR3 is 13 residues. CDR3 DNA: TGTGCCACAGCCCAGGGGCGAGTACCTGAAGCTTTCTTT. It is translated as CATAQGRVPEAFF.

This chain connects TRBV3-1 (or the pseudogene TRBV3-2) to TRBJ2-6; D remains ambiguous. Germline CDR1 is LGHDT and CDR2 is YNNKEL (reference sequence). The length of the CDR3 is 16 residues. With 0 bases removed from V and 2 bases from J, the gap between germline ends came to 8 bases. Here the CDR3 reads CASSQDPGAGANVLTF. In nucleotides, the CDR3 is TGTGCCAGCAGCCAAGATCCAGGAGCTGGGGCCAACGTCCTGACTTTC.

This sequence joins TRBV24-1 and TRBJ2-1, with D perhaps TRBD2 (6 bases). Germline values: CDR1 KGHDR, CDR2 SFDVKD. The CDR3 consists of 14 residues. V lost 3 bases, J lost 5 bases, and 10 bases lay in between. CDR3 bases: TGTGCCACCAGTGATCACGGGGGTAACAATGAGCAGTTCTTC. Encoded protein: CATSDHGGNNEQFF.

This chain uses TRBV9 with TRBJ2-1, with D possibly matching TRBD2 (5 bases). Germline V CDR1 and CDR2: SGDLS, YYNGEE. V was trimmed by 3 bases and J by 0 bases, leaving 16 bases between them. This CDR3 comprises 17 residues. The CDR3 region is CASSAPGAVSSYNEQFF. As DNA, the CDR3 is TGTGCCAGCAGCGCCCCCGGAGCGGTGAGCTCCTACAATGAGCAGTTCTTC.

J is TRBJ1-4 and V is TRBV10-3, with D unresolved. Germline CDR1 is ENHRY and CDR2 is SYGVKD. The V and J ends lost 2 bases and 6 bases respectively, with 10 bases between them. This CDR3 region has 14 residues. CDR3 amino acids: CAISEGPRDEKLFF. The CDR3 DNA sequence: TGTGCCATCAGTGAGGGACCGCGTGATGAAAAACTGTTTTTT.

The chain joins TRBV3-1 (or the pseudogene TRBV3-2) to TRBJ1-4; TRBD1 matches 9 bases. This CDR3 has 16 residues. The V gene end was trimmed by 0 bases and the J gene end by 3 bases; junction bases not matched to a gene: 2. Germline CDR1 is LGHDT and CDR2 is YNNKEL (reference sequence). The CDR3 sequence: CASSQEGQGSNEKLFF. In DNA form, the CDR3 reads TGTGCCAGCAGCCAAGAGGGACAGGGCTCTAATGAAAAACTGTTTTTT.

The chain is built from TRBV5-4 and TRBJ2-1; either TRBD1 or TRBD2 may fit D (5 bases each). V was cut by 6 bases and J by 7 bases, with 20 bases left in between. Germline CDR1 and CDR2: SGHNT and YYREEE (reference sequence). This CDR3 contains 15 residues. The CDR3 DNA is TGTGCCAGCAAAGTGGGGGAACAGGATGCGAATGAGCAGTTCTTC. Encoded protein: CASKVGEQDANEQFF.

V gene TRBV28 combines with J gene TRBJ1-5; D is unresolved. The CDR3 consists of 12 residues. V dropped 2 bases and J dropped 3 bases, with 2 bases sitting between them. Per the germline V gene, CDR1 is MDHEN and CDR2 is SYDVKM. This CDR3 reads CASSLINQPQHF. DNA of the CDR3: TGTGCCAGCAGTTTAATCAATCAGCCCCAGCATTTT.

This chain uses TRBV7-2 with TRBJ2-3; D is unclear. CDR1 is SGHTA and CDR2 is FQGNSA in the germline V gene. The CDR3 totals 14 residues. Trimming pared 5 bases from V and 1 base from J, leaving 10 bases between. CDR3 nucleotide sequence: TGTGCCAGCAGCGCGAATTTCCGCACAGATACGCAGTATTTT. Its translation: CASSANFRTDTQYF. The variable domain in full, with the rest retrieved from reference TRBV7-2 and TRBJ2-3, is GAGVSQSPSNKVTEKGKDVELRCDPISGHTALYWYRQSLGQGLEFLIYFQGNSAPDKSGLPSDRFSAERTGGSVSTLTIQRTQQEDSAVYLCASSANFRTDTQYFGPGTRLTVL.

The chain carries TRBV6-1 and TRBJ1-6, with D hard to call. The germline CDR1 and CDR2 sequences are MNHNS and SASEGT. Trimming took 2 bases from V and 9 from J, leaving 8 bases between them. This CDR3 has 13 residues. CDR3 bases: TGTGCCAGCAGTGAAACCAGGAGTTCACCCCTCCACTTT. It yields the protein CASSETRSSPLHF.

V gene TRBV10-2 combines with J gene TRBJ1-2, with D uncertain. This CDR3 contains 14 residues. Germline V CDR1 and CDR2: WSHSY, SAAADI. Trimming pared 4 bases from V and 2 bases from J, leaving 11 bases between. The CDR3 bases are TGCGCCAGCAGTGGCGGTGGAGGAAACTATGGCTACACCTTC. Protein product: CASSGGGGNYGYTF.

The rearrangement joins TRBV5-1 to TRBJ2-7; 7 positions agree with TRBD1. The CDR3 runs 15 residues. Trimming at V came to 3 bases and at J to 1 base, leaving 7 bases not matched to a gene. From germline, CDR1 is SGHRS and CDR2 YFSETQ. In DNA form, the CDR3 reads TGCGCCAGCAGCTCCAACAGGGGAATGTCCTACGAGCAGTACTTC. Protein: CASSSNRGMSYEQYF.

This clone was observed a single time. V gene TRBV15 combines with J gene TRBJ2-5; 13 bases agree with TRBD2. V dropped 6 bases and J dropped 3; count of bases not matched to a gene: 10. From germline, CDR1 is LNHNV and CDR2 YYDKDF (reference sequence). The CDR3 totals 17 residues. The CDR3 loop is CATSIPRGLAGEETQYF. The CDR3 DNA is TGTGCCACCAGTATACCTCGAGGACTAGCGGGGGAAGAGACCCAGTACTTC.

V and J are TRBV24-1 and TRBJ2-6; 10 positions agree with TRBD1. This CDR3 has 17 amino acids. CDR1 and CDR2 from the germline V gene are KGHDR and SFDVKD. Germline trimming cut 2 bases from V and 4 bases from J; bases unmatched to any gene: 4. For the CDR3, the DNA is TGTGCCACCAGTGATTCCGGGACAGGGGTAGGGGCCAACGTCCTGACTTTC. Translated: CATSDSGTGVGANVLTF.

V is TRBV6-2 or TRBV6-3 and J is TRBJ2-5, with unresolved D. Germline CDR1 and CDR2: MNHEY and SVGEGT. Between the trimmed V and J ends, which lost 4 bases and 5 bases, there was a span of 14 bases. The length of the CDR3 is 14 residues. The DNA of the CDR3 is TGTGCCAGCAGTTCCCCCCGCTGGGTCGAGACCCAGTACTTC. Protein product: CASSSPRWVETQYF.

V and J are TRBV4-2 and TRBJ2-1; 15 positions match TRBD2. With 4 bases clipped from V and 5 bases from J, the junction kept 18 bases outside the gene matches. The germline V gene encodes CDR1 LGHNA and CDR2 YNFKEQ. The CDR3 runs to 21 residues. For the CDR3, the DNA is TGTGCCAGCAGCCCGTTGGACGGCGGACTAGCGGGGGGGTTTGATCACAATGAGCAGTTCTTC. Its protein product is CASSPLDGGLAGGFDHNEQFF.

The chain combines TRBV11-3 with TRBJ2-2; perhaps TRBD1 as D (7 bases). Germline CDR1 reads SGHNT; CDR2 reads YENEEA. The length of the CDR3 is 16 residues. Trimming removed 5 bases at V and 4 bases at J, with 17 bases between. CDR3 amino acids: CASSPDGQGGTGELFF. The CDR3 DNA follows: TGTGCCAGCAGCCCGGACGGGCAGGGGGGCACCGGGGAGCTGTTTTTT. Full variable domain (missing parts from reference TRBV11-3 and TRBJ2-2): EAGVVQSPRYKIIEKKQPVAFWCNPISGHNTLYWYLQNLGQGPELLIRYENEEAVDDSQLPKDRFSAERLKGVDSTLKIQPAELGDSAVYLCASSPDGQGGTGELFFGEGSRLTVL.

The V gene is TRBV7-9, the J gene TRBJ2-2; the D is unclear. The germline CDR1 and CDR2 sequences are SEHNR and FQNEAQ (reference sequence). The CDR3 consists of 15 residues. Trimming pared 1 base from V and 0 bases from J, leaving 6 bases between. The CDR3 loop reads CASSLGAANTGELFF. The CDR3, as DNA: TGTGCCAGCAGCTTAGGTGCGGCGAACACCGGGGAGCTGTTTTTT.

The J gene is TRBJ2-3, the V gene TRBV9; 10 nucleotides align to TRBD2. The V gene end was trimmed by 3 bases and the J gene end by 0 bases; junction bases not matched to a gene: 10. This CDR3 is built from 18 residues. Germline assignment: CDR1 SGDLS and CDR2 YYNGEE. The CDR3 protein is CASSERASGGPSTDTQYF. CDR3 nucleotide sequence: TGTGCCAGCAGCGAGAGGGCTAGCGGGGGCCCTAGCACAGATACGCAGTATTTT.

The chain links TRBV9 to TRBJ1-1; the D gene is possibly TRBD1 (6 bases). This CDR3 has 13 amino acids. V dropped 4 bases and J dropped 7 bases, with 14 bases sitting between them. Germline CDR1 is SGDLS and CDR2 is YYNGEE. The CDR3 here is CASSSSDRNEAFF. As DNA, the CDR3 is TGTGCCAGCAGCTCATCGGACAGAAATGAAGCTTTCTTT.